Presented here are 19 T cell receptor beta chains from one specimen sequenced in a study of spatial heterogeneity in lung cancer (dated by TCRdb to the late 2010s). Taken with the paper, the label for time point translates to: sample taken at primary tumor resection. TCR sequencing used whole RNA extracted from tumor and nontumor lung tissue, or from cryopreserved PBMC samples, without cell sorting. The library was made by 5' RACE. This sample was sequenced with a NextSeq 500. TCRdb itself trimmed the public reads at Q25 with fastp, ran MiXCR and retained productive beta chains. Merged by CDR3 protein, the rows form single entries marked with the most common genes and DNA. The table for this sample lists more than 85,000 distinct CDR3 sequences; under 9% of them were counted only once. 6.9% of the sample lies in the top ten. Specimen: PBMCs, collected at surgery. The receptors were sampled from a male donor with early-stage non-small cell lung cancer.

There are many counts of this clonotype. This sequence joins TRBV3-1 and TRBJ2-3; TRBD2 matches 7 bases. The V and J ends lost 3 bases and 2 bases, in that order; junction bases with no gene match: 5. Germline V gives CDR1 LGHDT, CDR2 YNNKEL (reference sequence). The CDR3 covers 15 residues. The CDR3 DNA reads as TGTGCCAGCAGCCAGATGGCGGGAGACACAGATACGCAGTATTTT. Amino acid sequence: CASSQMAGDTDTQYF.

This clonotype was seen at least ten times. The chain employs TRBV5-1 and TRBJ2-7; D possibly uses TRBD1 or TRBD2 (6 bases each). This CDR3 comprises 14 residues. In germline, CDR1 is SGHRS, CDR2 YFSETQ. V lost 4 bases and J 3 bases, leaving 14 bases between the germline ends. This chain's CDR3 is CASSPRGTNYEQYF. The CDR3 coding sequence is TGCGCCAGCAGCCCCCGGGGGACAAACTACGAGCAGTACTTC.

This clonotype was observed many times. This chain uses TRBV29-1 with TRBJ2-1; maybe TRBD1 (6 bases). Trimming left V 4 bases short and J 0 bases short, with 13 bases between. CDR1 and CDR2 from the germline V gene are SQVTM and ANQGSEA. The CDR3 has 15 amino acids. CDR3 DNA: TGCAGCGTTGCCTGGACAGTAGGCTCCTACAATGAGCAGTTCTTC. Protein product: CSVAWTVGSYNEQFF.

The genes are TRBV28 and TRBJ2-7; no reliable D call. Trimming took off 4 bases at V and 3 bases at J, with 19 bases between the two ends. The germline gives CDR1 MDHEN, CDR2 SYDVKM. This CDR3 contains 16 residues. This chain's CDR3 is CASSSGPILYFYEQYF. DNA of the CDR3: TGTGCCAGCAGTTCCGGACCTATTTTGTATTTCTACGAGCAGTACTTC.

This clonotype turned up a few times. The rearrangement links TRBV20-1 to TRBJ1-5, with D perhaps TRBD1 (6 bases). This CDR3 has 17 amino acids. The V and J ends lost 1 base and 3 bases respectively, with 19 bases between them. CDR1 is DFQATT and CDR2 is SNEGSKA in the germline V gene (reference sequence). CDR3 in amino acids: CSARVAILGAPNQPQHF. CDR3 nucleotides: TGCAGTGCTAGAGTAGCAATCCTGGGGGCCCCCAATCAGCCCCAGCATTTT.

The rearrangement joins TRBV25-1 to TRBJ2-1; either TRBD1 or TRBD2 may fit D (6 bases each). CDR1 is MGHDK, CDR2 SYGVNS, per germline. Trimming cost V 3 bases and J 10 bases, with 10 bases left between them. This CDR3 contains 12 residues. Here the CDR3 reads CASSEGGREQFF. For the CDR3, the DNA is TGTGCCAGCAGTGAGGGGGGCAGGGAGCAGTTCTTC.

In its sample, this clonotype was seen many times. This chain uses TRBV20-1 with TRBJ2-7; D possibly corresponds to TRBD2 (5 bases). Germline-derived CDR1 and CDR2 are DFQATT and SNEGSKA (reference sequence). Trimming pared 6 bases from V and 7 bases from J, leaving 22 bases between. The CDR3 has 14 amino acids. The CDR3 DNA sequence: TGCAGTGCCAAGTCGCGGGTGCTGTCGTGGGAGCAGTACTTC. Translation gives CSAKSRVLSWEQYF.

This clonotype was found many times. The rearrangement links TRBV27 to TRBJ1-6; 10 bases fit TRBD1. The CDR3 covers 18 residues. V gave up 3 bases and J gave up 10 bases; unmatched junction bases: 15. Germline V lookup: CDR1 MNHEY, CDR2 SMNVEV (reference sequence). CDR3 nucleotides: TGTGCCAGCAGTTTGATTAGGACAGGGGGTTTTGGAACGTCACCCCTCCACTTT. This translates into CASSLIRTGGFGTSPLHF.

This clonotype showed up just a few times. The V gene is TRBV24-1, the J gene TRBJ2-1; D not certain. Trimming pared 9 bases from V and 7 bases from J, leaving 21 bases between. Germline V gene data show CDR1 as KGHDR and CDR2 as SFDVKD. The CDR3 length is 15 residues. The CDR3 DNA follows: TGTGCCACCGGGTCGCGCTCAACAATGGGGAATGAGCAGTTCTTC. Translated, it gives CATGSRSTMGNEQFF.

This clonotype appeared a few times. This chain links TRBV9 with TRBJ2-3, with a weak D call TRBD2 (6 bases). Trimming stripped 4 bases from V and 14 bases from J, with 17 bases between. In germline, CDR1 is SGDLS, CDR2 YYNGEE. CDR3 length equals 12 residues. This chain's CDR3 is CASSTRDSPVYF. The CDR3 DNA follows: TGTGCCAGCAGCACCCGGGACTCCCCTGTGTATTTT.

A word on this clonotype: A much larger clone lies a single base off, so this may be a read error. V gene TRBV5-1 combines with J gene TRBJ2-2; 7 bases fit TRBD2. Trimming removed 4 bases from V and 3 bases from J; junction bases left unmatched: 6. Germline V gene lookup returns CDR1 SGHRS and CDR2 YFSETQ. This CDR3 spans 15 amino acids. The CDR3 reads CASSVGTTDTGELFF. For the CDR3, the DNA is TGCGCCAGCAGCGTGGGGACTACTGACACCGGGGAGCTGTTTTTT. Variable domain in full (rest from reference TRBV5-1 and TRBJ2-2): KAGVTQTPRYLIKTRGQQVTLSCSPISGHRSVSWYQQTPGQGLQFLFEYFSETQRNKGNFPGRFSGRQFSNSRSEMNVSTLELGDSALYLCASSVGTTDTGELFFGEGSRLTVL.

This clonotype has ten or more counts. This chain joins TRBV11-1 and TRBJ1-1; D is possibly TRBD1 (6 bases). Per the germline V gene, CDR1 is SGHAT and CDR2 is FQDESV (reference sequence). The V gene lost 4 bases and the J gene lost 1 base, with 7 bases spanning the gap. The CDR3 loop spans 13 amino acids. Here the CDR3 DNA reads TGTGCCAGCAGCTCGGGACAGAACACTGAAGCTTTCTTT. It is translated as CASSSGQNTEAFF. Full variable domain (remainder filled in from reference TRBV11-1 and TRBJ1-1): EAEVAQSPRYKITEKSQAVAFWCDPISGHATLYWYRQILGQGPELLVQFQDESVVDDSQLPKDRFSAERLKGVDSTLKIQPAELGDSAMYLCASSSGQNTEAFFGQGTRLTVV.

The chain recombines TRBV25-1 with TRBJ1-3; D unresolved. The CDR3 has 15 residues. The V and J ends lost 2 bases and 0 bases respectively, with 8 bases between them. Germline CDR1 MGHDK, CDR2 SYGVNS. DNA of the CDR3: TGTGCCAGCAGTGAACAGGATTTCTCTGGAAACACCATATATTTT. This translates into CASSEQDFSGNTIYF.

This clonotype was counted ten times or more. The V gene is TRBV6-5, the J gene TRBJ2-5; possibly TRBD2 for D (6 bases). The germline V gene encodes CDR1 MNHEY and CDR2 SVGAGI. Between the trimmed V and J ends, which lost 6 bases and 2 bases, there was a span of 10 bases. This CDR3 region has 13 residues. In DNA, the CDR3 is TGTGCCAGCAGCCGGACTATTCAAGAGACCCAGTACTTC. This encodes CASSRTIQETQYF.

The CDR3 loop is CASSLVGYGYTF. DNA of the CDR3: TGCGCCAGCAGCTTGGTAGGGTATGGCTACACCTTC. V is TRBV5-1 and J is TRBJ1-2, with D unresolved. The CDR3 is 12 residues long. Germline CDR1 and CDR2: SGHRS and YFSETQ. Trimming cost V 0 bases and J 5 bases, with 5 bases left between them.

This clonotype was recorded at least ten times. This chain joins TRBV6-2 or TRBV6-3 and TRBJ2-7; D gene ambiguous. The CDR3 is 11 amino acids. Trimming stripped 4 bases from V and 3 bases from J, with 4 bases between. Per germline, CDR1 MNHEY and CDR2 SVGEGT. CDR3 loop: CASSSYYEQYF. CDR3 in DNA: TGTGCCAGCAGTTCCTACTACGAGCAGTACTTC.

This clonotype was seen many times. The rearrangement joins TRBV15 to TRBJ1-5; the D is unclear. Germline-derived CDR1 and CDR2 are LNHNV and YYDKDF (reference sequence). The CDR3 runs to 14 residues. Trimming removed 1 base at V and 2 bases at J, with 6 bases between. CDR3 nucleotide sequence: TGTGCCACCAGCAGAGTTGCAGGCAATCAGCCCCAGCATTTT. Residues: CATSRVAGNQPQHF.

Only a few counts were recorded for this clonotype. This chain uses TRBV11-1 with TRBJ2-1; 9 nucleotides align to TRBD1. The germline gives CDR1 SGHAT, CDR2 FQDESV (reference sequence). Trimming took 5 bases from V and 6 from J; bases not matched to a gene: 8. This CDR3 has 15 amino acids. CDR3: CASSQDRGDLNEQFF. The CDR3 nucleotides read TGTGCCAGCAGCCAGGACAGGGGCGATCTCAATGAGCAGTTCTTC.

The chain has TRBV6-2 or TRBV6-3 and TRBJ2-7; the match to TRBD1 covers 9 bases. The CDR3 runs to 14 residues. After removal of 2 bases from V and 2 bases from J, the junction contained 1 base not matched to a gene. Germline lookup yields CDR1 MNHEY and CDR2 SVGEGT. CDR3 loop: CASSYDRGAYEQYF. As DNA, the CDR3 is TGTGCCAGCAGTTACGACAGGGGGGCCTACGAGCAGTACTTC.